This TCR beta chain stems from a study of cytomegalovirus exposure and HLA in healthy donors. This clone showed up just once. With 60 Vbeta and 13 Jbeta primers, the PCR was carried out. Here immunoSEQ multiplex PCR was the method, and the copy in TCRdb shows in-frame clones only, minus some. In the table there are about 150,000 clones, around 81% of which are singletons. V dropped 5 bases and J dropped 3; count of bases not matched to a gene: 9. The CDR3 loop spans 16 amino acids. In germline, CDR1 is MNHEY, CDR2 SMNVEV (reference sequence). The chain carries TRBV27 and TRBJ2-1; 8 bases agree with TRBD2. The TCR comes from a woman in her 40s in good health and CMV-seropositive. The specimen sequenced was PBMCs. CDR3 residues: CASSPTRLAGYNEQFF. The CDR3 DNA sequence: TGTGCCAGCAGTCCAACGAGGCTAGCGGGCTACAATGAGCAGTTCTTC.